The present T cell receptor (beta chain) was sequenced within a study of regulatory T cells in long-lasting Graves disease. Study observations and caveats: There was favoring of TRBV28, TRBJ1-2 and TRBJ2-5 in persistent disease.

Regarding this clonotype: Its antigen remains unidentified. A much more abundant neighbour one base away suggests this may be a read error. Lacking the conserved final phenylalanine or tryptophan, this CDR3 likely reflects a read error.

HTBI primers from iRepertoire and Arm-PCR of CDR3 regions yielded the TCR beta libraries. Using its own MiXCR run on the multiplex PCR reads, TCRdb lists one record per CDR3 protein. Of 350,000 to 450,000 distinct CDR3 sequences listed, 15% are singletons. The germline V gene encodes CDR1 SGHRS and CDR2 YFSETQ. This CDR3 has 16 amino acids. V was cut by 0 bases and J by 4 bases, with 14 bases left in between. The time point was: newly diagnosed GD, antithyroid drugs for less than 3 months. After RNA was extracted from PBMCs, the TCR library was made from it. The data were also submitted as part of a second study, on T cells in Graves' hyperthyroidism and ophthalmopathy.

This clonotype originated in a woman aged 30 to 39 with Graves disease. Sequencing used peripheral blood mononuclear cells (PBMCs), obtained at new diagnosis, from a patient treated with antithyroid drugs. V and J are TRBV5-1 and TRBJ1-5; D might be TRBD1 (6 bases). The CDR3 sequence: CASSLAPGGTNQPQHS. The CDR3 DNA reads TGCGCCAGCAGCTTGGCTCCGGGGGGGACAAATCAGCCCCAGCATTCT.